The 27 T cell receptor beta chains below were found in one sample sequenced in a study of blood T cell repertoires in COVID-19. The method was immunoSEQ multiplex PCR; TCRdb's version includes in-frame clones alone and lacks a portion of them. The sample includes 95,000 to 100,000 clones, around 90% of them seen just once. The sample taken for sequencing was peripheral blood. These receptor sequences come from a man aged 50-60 years with acute or convalescent COVID-19.

The J gene is TRBJ2-2, the V gene TRBV7-2; D remains unclear. The CDR3 is 14 amino acids. Between the trimmed V and J ends, which lost 1 base and 4 bases, there was a span of 7 bases. Germline CDR1 is SGHTA and CDR2 is FQGNSA. Written as DNA, the CDR3 is TGTGCCAGCAGCTTAGTGGCCGCCACCGGGGAGCTGTTTTTT. Translation: CASSLVAATGELFF.

For the CDR3, the DNA is TGTGCCAGCAGTTACTCTCGAGGGGCGCGGGACCCCACAGATACGCAGTATTTT. Translated: CASSYSRGARDPTDTQYF. This chain links TRBV6-2 or TRBV6-3 with TRBJ2-3, with a tentative D call TRBD2 (6 bases). Germline CDR1 reads MNHEY; CDR2 reads SVGEGT. The CDR3 covers 18 residues. The V gene lost 0 bases and the J gene lost 2 bases, with 18 bases spanning the gap.

The chain combines TRBV10-1 with TRBJ1-6, with a tentative D call TRBD1 (6 bases). CDR1 and CDR2 from the germline V gene are WNHNN and SYGVQD (reference sequence). The ends were cut back, 9 bases at V and 5 bases at J, with 14 bases in the middle. This CDR3 contains 14 residues. The CDR3 sequence: CARGERQDNSPLHF. Here the CDR3 DNA reads TGCGCCAGGGGGGAGAGACAGGATAATTCACCCCTCCACTTT.

The genes are TRBV5-1 and TRBJ2-1, with 9 bases that match TRBD1. The J segment lost 4 bases and the V segment lost 9 bases, leaving 8 bases of the junction unmatched. Germline V gene sequence: CDR1 SGHRS, CDR2 YFSETQ. The CDR3 covers 14 residues. CDR3 DNA: TGCGCCACCGCGGGACAGGGAGATTACAATGAGCAGTTCTTC. Amino acids: CATAGQGDYNEQFF.

This chain links TRBV7-9 with TRBJ1-3; the D is unclear. Trimming removed 6 bases at V and 4 bases at J, with 13 bases between. The CDR3 length is 14 residues. Per germline, CDR1 SEHNR and CDR2 FQNEAQ (reference sequence). CDR3 loop: CASRPGSVGNTIYF. In DNA, the CDR3 is TGTGCCAGCAGGCCCGGGTCGGTCGGAAACACCATATATTTT.

The gene calls are TRBV6-5 and TRBJ1-4, with D perhaps TRBD1 (5 bases). CDR1 and CDR2 from the germline V gene are MNHEY and SVGAGI. V was shortened by 0 bases and J by 8 bases, with 13 bases between the two germline ends. The CDR3 runs to 15 residues. DNA for the CDR3: TGTGCCAGCAGTTACTCGATCGGGGGGGAGGAAAAACTGTTTTTT. It encodes CASSYSIGGEEKLFF.

The rearrangement links TRBV12-3 or TRBV12-4 to TRBJ1-4, with D perhaps matching TRBD1 (5 bases). V gave up 8 bases and J gave up 3 bases, with 10 bases separating them. The CDR3 covers 13 residues. CDR3 sequence reads: CASWTNSNEKLFF. CDR3 nucleotides: TGTGCCAGCTGGACAAACTCTAATGAAAAACTGTTTTTT.

This clone was counted once. The genes are TRBV2 and TRBJ2-5, with D perhaps TRBD1 (8 bases). The CDR3 spans 15 residues. The V end lost 6 bases, the J end lost 5 bases, and 19 bases lay between the germline ends. Germline V lookup: CDR1 SNHLY, CDR2 FYNNEI. The CDR3 DNA is TGTGCCAGCAGGGTCCAGGGGGCGGGAGCGGAGACCCAGTACTTC. Translated, it gives CASRVQGAGAETQYF.

The CDR3: CASSPTGGSLEKLFF. The DNA of the CDR3 is TGTGCCAGCAGCCCCACAGGGGGATCTCTTGAAAAACTGTTTTTT. The chain couples TRBV11-2 to TRBJ1-4, with 8 positions matching TRBD1. Germline V gene sequence: CDR1 SGHAT, CDR2 FQNNGV. The CDR3 contains 15 residues. Trimming removed 5 bases from V and 7 bases from J; junction bases left unmatched: 9.

The gene calls are TRBV5-4 and TRBJ1-3; no definite D call. The V gene lost 0 bases and the J gene lost 0 bases, with 10 bases spanning the gap. This CDR3 comprises 16 residues. Germline V gives CDR1 SGHNT, CDR2 YYREEE (reference sequence). DNA for the CDR3: TGTGCCAGCAGCTTGGGCAACCAGTACTCTGGAAACACCATATATTTT. Translating it yields CASSLGNQYSGNTIYF. The whole variable domain, remainder taken from reference TRBV5-4 and TRBJ1-3, is ETGVTQSPTHLIKTRGQQVTLRCSSQSGHNTVSWYQQALGQGPQFIFQYYREEENGRGNFPPRFSGLQFPNYSSELNVNALELDDSALYLCASSLGNQYSGNTIYFGEGSWLTVV.

V usage is TRBV11-3 and J usage is TRBJ2-1, with 13 bases lining up with TRBD2. V lost 5 bases, J lost 4 bases, and 11 bases stayed unmatched. This CDR3 comprises 18 residues. CDR1 is SGHNT and CDR2 is YENEEA in the germline V gene. CDR3 loop: CASSDNGLAGDRYNEQFF. CDR3 in DNA: TGTGCCAGCAGCGACAACGGACTAGCGGGGGACAGATACAATGAGCAGTTCTTC.

The rearrangement uses TRBV13 and TRBJ2-1, with TRBD1 identical over 10 bases. V gave up 4 bases and J gave up 0 bases; unmatched junction bases: 3. This CDR3 spans 16 amino acids. The germline V gene has CDR1 PRHDT and CDR2 FYEKMQ (reference sequence). The CDR3 DNA follows: TGTGCCAGCAGCTCGGACAGGGGGAGCTCCTACAATGAGCAGTTCTTC. Encoded protein: CASSSDRGSSYNEQFF.

The chain recombines TRBV4-1 with TRBJ1-5; 7 bases line up with TRBD1. This CDR3 comprises 18 residues. The junction had 16 bases not matched to a gene; V was cut back by 4 bases and J by 4 bases. Germline CDR1 MGHRA, CDR2 YSYEKL. The CDR3 reads CASSPSVGSGQHNQPQHF. CDR3 DNA sequence: TGCGCCAGCAGCCCCTCGGTAGGTTCGGGACAGCATAATCAGCCCCAGCATTTT.

V is TRBV9 and J is TRBJ2-5; TRBD2 matches 10 bases. Per the germline V gene, CDR1 is SGDLS and CDR2 is YYNGEE. J lost 2 bases, V lost 4 bases, and 8 bases had no gene match. The CDR3 is 16 amino acids. The CDR3 loop reads CASSNLAGGSQETQYF. In nucleotides, the CDR3 is TGTGCCAGCAGCAACTTAGCGGGGGGCTCTCAAGAGACCCAGTACTTC.

This clone was seen just once. The chain links TRBV5-1 to TRBJ2-6; D is possibly TRBD1 (6 bases). The CDR3 has 14 amino acids. Germline V CDR1 and CDR2: SGHRS, YFSETQ. V shed 3 bases and J shed 4 bases, with 8 bases lying between them. CDR3 DNA sequence: TGCGCCAGCAGCTCCGGGACAGGGGCCAACGTCCTGACTTTC. Translation gives CASSSGTGANVLTF.

The chain couples TRBV12-3 or TRBV12-4 to TRBJ1-2; unclear D gene. Trimming took 2 bases from V and 8 from J, leaving 6 bases between them. This CDR3 has 11 residues. DNA of the CDR3: TGTGCCAGCAGTTTAAATACAGGCTACACCTTC. Residues: CASSLNTGYTF.

This chain uses TRBV6-2 or TRBV6-3 with TRBJ1-5, with unresolved D. Trimming left V 3 bases short and J 5 bases short, with 8 bases between. CDR1 is MNHEY and CDR2 is SVGEGT in the germline V gene. CDR3 size: 13 residues. CDR3 in amino acids: CASSYGEYQPQHF. CDR3 nucleotide sequence: TGTGCCAGCAGTTATGGAGAGTATCAGCCCCAGCATTTT.

This chain uses TRBV18 with TRBJ1-1; TRBD1 agrees at 10 bases. Germline values: CDR1 KGHSH, CDR2 LQKENI. J lost 3 bases, V lost 6 bases, and 13 bases had no gene match. The CDR3 totals 17 residues. CDR3: CASSPRQGAFTYTEAFF. CDR3 in DNA: TGTGCCAGCTCTCCCAGACAGGGGGCTTTCACGTACACTGAAGCTTTCTTT. Filled out from reference TRBV18 and TRBJ1-1, the complete variable domain reads NAGVMQNPRHLVRRRGQEARLRCSPMKGHSHVYWYRQLPEEGLKFMVYLQKENIIDESGMPKERFSAEFPKEGPSILRIQQVVRGDSAAYFCASSPRQGAFTYTEAFFGQGTRLTVV.

The J gene is TRBJ2-2, the V gene TRBV6-5, with 11 bases fitting TRBD1. The CDR3 has 16 amino acids. From germline, CDR1 is MNHEY and CDR2 SVGAGI. Trimming cost V 4 bases and J 6 bases; bases outside gene matches: 7. The CDR3 loop is CASSFGTGGIAGELFF. Written as DNA, the CDR3 is TGTGCCAGCAGTTTTGGGACAGGGGGTATTGCCGGGGAGCTGTTTTTT.

The chain recombines TRBV11-3 with TRBJ2-1, with 7 nucleotides matching TRBD1. CDR3 length: 14 residues. Trimming cost V 2 bases and J 10 bases; bases outside gene matches: 8. In germline, CDR1 is SGHNT, CDR2 YENEEA. CDR3 loop: CASSLSEGAREQFF. In nucleotides, the CDR3 is TGTGCCAGCAGCTTATCCGAGGGGGCCAGAGAGCAGTTCTTC. The whole variable domain, remainder taken from reference TRBV11-3 and TRBJ2-1, is EAGVVQSPRYKIIEKKQPVAFWCNPISGHNTLYWYLQNLGQGPELLIRYENEEAVDDSQLPKDRFSAERLKGVDSTLKIQPAELGDSAVYLCASSLSEGAREQFFGPGTRLTVL.

The J gene is TRBJ2-1, the V gene TRBV5-6; unclear D gene. The CDR3 length is 13 residues. Germline V CDR1 and CDR2: SGHDT, YYEEEE. Trimming took off 6 bases at V and 4 bases at J, with 11 bases between the two ends. The DNA of the CDR3 is TGTGCCAGCATCATTTACGGGTACAATGAGCAGTTCTTC. Encoded protein: CASIIYGYNEQFF. The whole variable domain, remainder taken from reference TRBV5-6 and TRBJ2-1, is DAGVTQSPTHLIKTRGQQVTLRCSPKSGHDTVSWYQQALGQGPQFIFQYYEEEERQRGNFPDRFSGHQFPNYSSELNVNALLLGDSALYLCASIIYGYNEQFFGPGTRLTVL.

The gene calls are TRBV6-6 and TRBJ1-5; 7 bases match TRBD1. CDR3 size: 14 residues. Germline V gene data show CDR1 as MNHNY and CDR2 as SVGAGI (reference sequence). V lost 5 bases to trimming and J lost 6 bases; unmatched junction nucleotides: 7. CDR3 DNA sequence: TGTGCCAGCAGTGACAGGGCCCGAGGTCAGCCCCAGCATTTT. This sequence encodes CASSDRARGQPQHF.

The chain carries TRBV28 and TRBJ1-1; D uncertain. This CDR3 has 12 amino acids. Trimming stripped 2 bases from V and 3 bases from J, with 4 bases between. CDR1 is MDHEN and CDR2 is SYDVKM in the germline V gene. CDR3 nucleotide sequence: TGTGCCAGCAGTTTACTCTACACTGAAGCTTTCTTT. It is translated as CASSLLYTEAFF.

The chain carries TRBV5-4 and TRBJ2-3, with 7 bases that match TRBD2. V gave up 4 bases and J gave up 0 bases; unmatched junction bases: 5. This CDR3 has 15 amino acids. Germline CDR1 reads SGHNT; CDR2 reads YYREEE (reference sequence). The CDR3 spells CASSLAGVSTDTQYF. CDR3 sequence (DNA): TGTGCCAGCAGCCTGGCGGGGGTTAGCACAGATACGCAGTATTTT.

The V gene is TRBV6-4, the J gene TRBJ2-1, with 13 bases aligning to TRBD2. Germline-derived CDR1 and CDR2 are MRHNA and SNTAGT. CDR3 length: 18 residues. Germline trimming cut 5 bases from V and 0 bases from J; bases unmatched to any gene: 7. CDR3 region: CASSSTSGGAGSYNEQFF. CDR3 nucleotides: TGTGCCAGCAGTTCTACTAGCGGGGGGGCGGGCTCCTACAATGAGCAGTTCTTC.

V gene TRBV5-6 combines with J gene TRBJ2-1; TRBD2 aligns across 9 bases. V shed 4 bases and J 8 bases; nucleotides not matched to a gene: 10. The CDR3 has 15 residues. The germline gives CDR1 SGHDT, CDR2 YYEEEE. CDR3 nucleotides: TGTGCCAGCAGCGTTCTAGCGGGGCGAAAGGATGAGCAGTTCTTC. It encodes CASSVLAGRKDEQFF.

This rearrangement joins TRBV11-2 to TRBJ2-7; D perhaps matches TRBD2 (5 bases). The germline gives CDR1 SGHAT, CDR2 FQNNGV. Trimming shortened V by 5 bases and J by 1 base, and 15 bases separated the two germline ends. CDR3 size: 15 residues. The DNA of the CDR3 is TGTGCCAGCAGCCCAAACTGGGGAGCTTCCTACGAGCAGTACTTC. Amino acids: CASSPNWGASYEQYF.